This entry features one T cell receptor beta chain sequence. Measured with immunoSEQ multiplex PCR; TCRdb has only the in-frame clones, and not every one. The sample yields some 190,000 clones, 89% seen once. Each participant's cohort was designated according to participant-reported clinical history. This entry belongs to a study of blood T cell repertoires in COVID-19. About the research overall: PBMCs, B-cell-depleted T cells, or T cells provided the cDNA or gDNA that made up the material.

This CDR3 contains 16 residues. V lost 4 bases to trimming and J lost 4 bases; unmatched junction nucleotides: 8. Germline V lookup: CDR1 MDHEN, CDR2 SYDVKM. This chain links TRBV28 with TRBJ2-5; 11 bases are a match to TRBD1. Sample: PBMCs or T cells enriched from blood (not recorded which). The clonotype was recovered from a woman aged 40 to 50 with acute COVID-19. CDR3 protein: CASSYPGQGVGETQYF. The CDR3 DNA reads as TGTGCCAGCAGTTATCCGGGACAGGGGGTGGGAGAGACCCAGTACTTC.